The clone carrying this T cell receptor (beta chain) has at least ten counts. Its antigen is as yet unknown. The V end was cut by 6 bases, the J end by 0 bases, with 10 bases between. CDR1 and CDR2 (germline): DFQATT, SNEGSKA (reference sequence). The CDR3 extends over 13 amino acids. The study's findings and limits: Larger-cohort validation covered only one TCR beta V-J rearrangement. Tumor Treg TCRs overlapped most with tumor naive CD4+ cells.

Constant-region reverse primers amplified full-length variable regions, followed by semi-nested Nested Universal Primer A PCR. One entry per CDR3 protein results from TCRdb running MiXCR on the 5' RACE reads. The sample lists about 62,000 distinct CDR3 sequences; roughly 30% were seen once. The rearrangement joins TRBV20-1 to TRBJ2-3, with a possible D match to TRBD1 (6 bases). The source of this sequence is a female donor with breast cancer. Sample: tumor-infiltrating naive CD4+ T cells sorted from the breast tumor. Stated subset: naive CD4+ T cells, CD4+CD45RA+CD25-. CDR3 nucleotides: TGCAGTGCCGAGGGGACAAGCACAGATACGCAGTATTTT. Translated: CSAEGTSTDTQYF.